This passage covers 3 T cell receptor beta chains from one sample sequenced in a study of cytomegalovirus exposure and HLA in healthy donors. The table came from immunoSEQ multiplex PCR; TCRdb's copy has only in-frame clones and leaves some out. The table lists approximately 300,000 clones, around 86% of them singletons. What was sequenced was PBMCs. All receptors derive from a woman between 18 and 29 years old in good health and CMV-seronegative.

The V and J genes are TRBV4-3 and TRBJ2-7; perhaps TRBD2 as D (6 bases). The CDR3 has 14 residues. Per the germline V gene, CDR1 is LGHNA and CDR2 is YSLEER. With 0 bases removed from V and 6 bases from J, the gap between germline ends came to 12 bases. This chain's CDR3 is CASSQDSGASEQYF. DNA of the CDR3: TGCGCCAGCAGCCAAGATTCGGGAGCTTCCGAGCAGTACTTC.

J is TRBJ1-5 and V is TRBV15, with a possible D match to TRBD1 (5 bases). The germline CDR1 and CDR2 sequences are LNHNV and YYDKDF (reference sequence). The CDR3 is 14 residues long. Trimming stripped 0 bases from V and 7 bases from J, with 10 bases between. The CDR3 loop is CATSREQGWQPQHF. The CDR3 nucleotides are TGTGCCACCAGCAGAGAGCAGGGCTGGCAGCCCCAGCATTTT.

This clone was observed a handful of times. The chain recombines TRBV5-1 with TRBJ2-2; D gene unclear. The length of the CDR3 is 15 residues. The germline V gene has CDR1 SGHRS and CDR2 YFSETQ. Trimming pared 0 bases from V and 3 bases from J, leaving 9 bases between. The CDR3 sequence is CASSLAGMDTGELFF. The CDR3 nucleotides are TGCGCCAGCAGCTTGGCGGGTATGGACACCGGGGAGCTGTTTTTT.